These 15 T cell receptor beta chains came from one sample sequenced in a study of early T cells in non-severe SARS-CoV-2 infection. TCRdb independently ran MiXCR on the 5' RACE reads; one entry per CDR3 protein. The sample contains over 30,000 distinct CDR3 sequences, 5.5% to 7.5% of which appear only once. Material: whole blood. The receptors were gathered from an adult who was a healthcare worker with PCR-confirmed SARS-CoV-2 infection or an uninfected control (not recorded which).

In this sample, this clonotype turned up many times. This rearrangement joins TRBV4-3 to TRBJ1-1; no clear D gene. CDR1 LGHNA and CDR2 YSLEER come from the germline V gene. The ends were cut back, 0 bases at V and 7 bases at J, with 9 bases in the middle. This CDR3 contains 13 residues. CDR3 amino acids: CASSQDEVNEAFF. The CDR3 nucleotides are TGCGCCAGCAGCCAAGATGAAGTGAATGAAGCTTTCTTT.

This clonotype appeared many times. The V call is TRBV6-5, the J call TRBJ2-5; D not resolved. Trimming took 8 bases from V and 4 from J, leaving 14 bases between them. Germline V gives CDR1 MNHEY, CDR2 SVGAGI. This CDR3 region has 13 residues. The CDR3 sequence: CASSLGSSETQYF. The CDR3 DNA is TGTGCCAGCTCTTTAGGATCCTCAGAGACCCAGTACTTC.

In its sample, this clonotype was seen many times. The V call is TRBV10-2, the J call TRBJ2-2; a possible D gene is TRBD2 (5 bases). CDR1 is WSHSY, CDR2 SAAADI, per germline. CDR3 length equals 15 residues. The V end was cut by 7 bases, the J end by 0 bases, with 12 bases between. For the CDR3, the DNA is TGCGCCAGCACCCCACTAGACACGAACACCGGGGAGCTGTTTTTT. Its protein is CASTPLDTNTGELFF.

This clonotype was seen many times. CDR3 in amino acids: CAISVVAGGYSYNEQFF. In DNA, the CDR3 is TGTGCCATCAGTGTCGTAGCGGGGGGCTACTCCTACAATGAGCAGTTCTTC. The gene calls are TRBV10-3 and TRBJ2-1; 10 bases agree with TRBD2. The CDR3 length is 17 residues. Trimming removed 4 bases from V and 0 bases from J; junction bases left unmatched: 6. The germline gives CDR1 ENHRY, CDR2 SYGVKD.

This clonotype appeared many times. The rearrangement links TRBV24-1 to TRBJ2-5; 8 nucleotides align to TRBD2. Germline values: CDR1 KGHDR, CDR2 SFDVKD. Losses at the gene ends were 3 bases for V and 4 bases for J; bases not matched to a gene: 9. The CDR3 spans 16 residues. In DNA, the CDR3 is TGTGCCACCAGTGATCGACGTAGCGGGGTCAGAGAGACCCAGTACTTC. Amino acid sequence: CATSDRRSGVRETQYF.

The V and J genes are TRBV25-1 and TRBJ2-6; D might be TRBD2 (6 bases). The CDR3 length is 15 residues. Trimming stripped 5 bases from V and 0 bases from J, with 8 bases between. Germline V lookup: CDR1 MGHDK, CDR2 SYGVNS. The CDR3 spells CASSREVSGANVLTF. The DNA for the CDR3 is TGTGCCAGCAGTAGGGAGGTCTCTGGGGCCAACGTCCTGACTTTC.

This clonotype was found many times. CDR3 region: CSVAAGTGGGTEAFF. The DNA of the CDR3 is TGCAGCGTTGCGGCCGGGACAGGGGGTGGCACTGAAGCTTTCTTT. This chain joins TRBV29-1 and TRBJ1-1; 11 bases line up with TRBD1. With 4 bases clipped from V and 4 bases from J, the junction kept 8 bases outside the gene matches. This CDR3 comprises 15 residues. Germline V gene lookup returns CDR1 SQVTM and CDR2 ANQGSEA. Full variable domain (rest looked up from reference TRBV29-1 and TRBJ1-1): SAVISQKPSRDICQRGTSLTIQCQVDSQVTMMFWYRQQPGQSLTLIATANQGSEATYESGFVIDKFPISRPNLTFSTLTVSNMSPEDSSIYLCSVAAGTGGGTEAFFGQGTRLTVV.

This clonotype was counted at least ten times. CDR3 sequence: CATSRGNQETQYF. The CDR3 DNA reads TGTGCCACCAGTCGGGGAAATCAAGAGACCCAGTACTTC. This chain joins TRBV24-1 and TRBJ2-5, with D tentatively TRBD2 (5 bases). The CDR3 has 13 amino acids. The V and J ends lost 6 bases and 2 bases respectively, with 9 bases between them. CDR1 and CDR2 (germline): KGHDR, SFDVKD.

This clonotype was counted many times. The chain's CDR3 is CASSLAQGIITEAFF. The CDR3 DNA sequence: TGTGCCAGCAGCTTAGCGCAGGGTATAATAACTGAAGCTTTCTTT. The chain carries TRBV7-9 and TRBJ1-1; D is perhaps TRBD1 (5 bases). The ends were cut back, 0 bases at V and 5 bases at J, with 13 bases in the middle. Germline assignment: CDR1 SEHNR and CDR2 FQNEAQ (reference sequence). This CDR3 is 15 amino acids long. The full variable domain, with the rest looked up from reference TRBV7-9 and TRBJ1-1, is DTGVSQNPRHKITKRGQNVTFRCDPISEHNRLYWYRQTLGQGPEFLTYFQNEAQLEKSRLLSDRFSAERPKGSFSTLEIQRTEQGDSAMYLCASSLAQGIITEAFFGQGTRLTVV.

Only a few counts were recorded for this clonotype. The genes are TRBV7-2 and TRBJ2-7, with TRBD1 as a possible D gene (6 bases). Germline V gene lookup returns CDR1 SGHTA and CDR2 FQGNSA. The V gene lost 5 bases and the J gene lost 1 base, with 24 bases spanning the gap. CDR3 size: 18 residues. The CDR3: CASSGSGTPPSSSYEQYF. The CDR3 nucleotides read TGTGCCAGCAGCGGATCCGGGACACCTCCATCATCGTCCTACGAGCAGTACTTC. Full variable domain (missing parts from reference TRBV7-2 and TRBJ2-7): GAGVSQSPSNKVTEKGKDVELRCDPISGHTALYWYRQSLGQGLEFLIYFQGNSAPDKSGLPSDRFSAERTGGSVSTLTIQRTQQEDSAVYLCASSGSGTPPSSSYEQYFGPGTRLTVT.

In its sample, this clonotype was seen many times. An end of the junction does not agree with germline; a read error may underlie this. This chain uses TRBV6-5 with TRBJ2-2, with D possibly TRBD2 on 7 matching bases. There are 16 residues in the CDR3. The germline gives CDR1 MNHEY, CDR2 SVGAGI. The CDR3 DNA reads TGTGCCAGCAGTTACGGGGGGGCGGCGAATACCGGGGAGCTGTTTTTT. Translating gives CASSYGGAANTGELFF.

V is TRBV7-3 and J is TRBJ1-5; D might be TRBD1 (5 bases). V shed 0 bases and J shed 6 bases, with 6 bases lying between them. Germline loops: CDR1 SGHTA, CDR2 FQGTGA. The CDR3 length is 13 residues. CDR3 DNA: TGTGCCAGCAGCTTAACTCAGGGTCAGCCCCAGCATTTT. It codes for CASSLTQGQPQHF.

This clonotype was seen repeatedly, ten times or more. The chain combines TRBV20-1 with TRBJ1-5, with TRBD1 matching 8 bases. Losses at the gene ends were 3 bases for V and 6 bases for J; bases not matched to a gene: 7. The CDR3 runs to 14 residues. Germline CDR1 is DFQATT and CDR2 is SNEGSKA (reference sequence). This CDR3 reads CSASRQGAIQPQHF. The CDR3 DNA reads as TGCAGTGCTAGTCGGCAGGGGGCGATTCAGCCCCAGCATTTT.

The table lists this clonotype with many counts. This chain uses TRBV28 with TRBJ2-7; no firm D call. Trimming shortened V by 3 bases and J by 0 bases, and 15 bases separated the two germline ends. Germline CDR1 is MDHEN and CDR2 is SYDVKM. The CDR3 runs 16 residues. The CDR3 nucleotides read TGTGCCAGCAGTTTCGGATCTCCTCCCGTCTCCTACGAGCAGTACTTC. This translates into CASSFGSPPVSYEQYF.

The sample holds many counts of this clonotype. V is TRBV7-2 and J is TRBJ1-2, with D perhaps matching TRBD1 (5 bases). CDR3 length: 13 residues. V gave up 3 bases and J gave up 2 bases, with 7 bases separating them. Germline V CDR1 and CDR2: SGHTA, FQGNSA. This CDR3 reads CASSLEGNYGYTF. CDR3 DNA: TGTGCCAGCAGCTTGGAGGGGAACTATGGCTACACCTTC.